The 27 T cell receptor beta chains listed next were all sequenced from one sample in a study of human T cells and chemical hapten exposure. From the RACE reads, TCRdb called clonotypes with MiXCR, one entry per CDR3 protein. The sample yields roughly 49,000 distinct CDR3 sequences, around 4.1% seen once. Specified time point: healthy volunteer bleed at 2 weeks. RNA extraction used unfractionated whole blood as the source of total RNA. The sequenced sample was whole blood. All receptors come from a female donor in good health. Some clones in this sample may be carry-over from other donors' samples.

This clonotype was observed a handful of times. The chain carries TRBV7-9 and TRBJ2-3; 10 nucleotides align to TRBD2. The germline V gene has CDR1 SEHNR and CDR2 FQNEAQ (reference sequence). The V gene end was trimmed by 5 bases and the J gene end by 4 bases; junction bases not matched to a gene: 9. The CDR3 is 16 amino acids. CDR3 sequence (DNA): TGTGCCAGCAGCGTACTAGCGGGACCAGGGGCAGATACGCAGTATTTT. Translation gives CASSVLAGPGADTQYF.

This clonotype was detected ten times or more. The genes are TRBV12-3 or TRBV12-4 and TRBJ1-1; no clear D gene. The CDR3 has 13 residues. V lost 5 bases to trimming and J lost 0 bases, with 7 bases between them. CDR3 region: CASSTQLNTEAFF. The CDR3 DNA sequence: TGTGCCAGCAGTACCCAGCTGAACACTGAAGCTTTCTTT.

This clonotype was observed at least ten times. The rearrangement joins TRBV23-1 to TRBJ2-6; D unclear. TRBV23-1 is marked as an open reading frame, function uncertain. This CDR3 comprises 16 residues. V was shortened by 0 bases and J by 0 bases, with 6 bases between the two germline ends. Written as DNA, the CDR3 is TGCGCCAGCAGTCAATCGGCAGACTCTGGGGCCAACGTCCTGACTTTC. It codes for CASSQSADSGANVLTF.

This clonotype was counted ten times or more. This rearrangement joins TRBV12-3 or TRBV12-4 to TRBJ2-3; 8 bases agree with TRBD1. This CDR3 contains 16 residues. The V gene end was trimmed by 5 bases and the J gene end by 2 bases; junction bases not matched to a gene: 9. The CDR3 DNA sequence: TGTGCCAGCAGTCCTCACCTGACAGGGGCCACAGATACGCAGTATTTT. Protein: CASSPHLTGATDTQYF.

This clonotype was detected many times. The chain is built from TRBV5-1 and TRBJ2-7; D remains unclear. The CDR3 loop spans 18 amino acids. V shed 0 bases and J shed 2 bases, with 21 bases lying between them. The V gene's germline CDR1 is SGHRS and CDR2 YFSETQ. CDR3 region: CASSLVPPGFGETYEQYF. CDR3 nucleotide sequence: TGCGCCAGCAGCTTGGTTCCTCCGGGTTTTGGGGAAACCTACGAGCAGTACTTC.

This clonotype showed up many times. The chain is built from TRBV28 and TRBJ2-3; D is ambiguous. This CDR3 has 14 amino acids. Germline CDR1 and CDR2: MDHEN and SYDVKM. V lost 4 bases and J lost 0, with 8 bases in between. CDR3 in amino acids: CASSYSTSTDTQYF. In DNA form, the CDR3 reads TGTGCCAGCAGTTATTCCACTAGCACAGATACGCAGTATTTT.

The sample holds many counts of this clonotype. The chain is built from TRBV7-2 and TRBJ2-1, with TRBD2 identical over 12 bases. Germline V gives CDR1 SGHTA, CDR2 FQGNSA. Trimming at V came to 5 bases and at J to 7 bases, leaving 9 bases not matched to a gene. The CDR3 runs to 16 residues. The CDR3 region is CASSVSPGTSGNEQFF. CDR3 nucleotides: TGTGCCAGCAGCGTTAGTCCAGGGACTAGCGGGAATGAGCAGTTCTTC. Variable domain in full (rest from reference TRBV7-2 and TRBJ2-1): GAGVSQSPSNKVTEKGKDVELRCDPISGHTALYWYRQSLGQGLEFLIYFQGNSAPDKSGLPSDRFSAERTGGSVSTLTIQRTQQEDSAVYLCASSVSPGTSGNEQFFGPGTRLTVL.

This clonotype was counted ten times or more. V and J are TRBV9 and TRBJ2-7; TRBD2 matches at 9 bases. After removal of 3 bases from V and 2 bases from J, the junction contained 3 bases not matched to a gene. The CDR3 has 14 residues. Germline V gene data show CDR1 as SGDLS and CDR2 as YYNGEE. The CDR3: CASSAIAGAYEQYF. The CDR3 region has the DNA TGTGCCAGCAGCGCGATAGCGGGGGCCTACGAGCAGTACTTC. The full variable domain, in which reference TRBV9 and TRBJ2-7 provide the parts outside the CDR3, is DSGVTQTPKHLITATGQRVTLRCSPRSGDLSVYWYQQSLDQGLQFLIQYYNGEERAKGNILERFSAQQFPDLHSELNLSSLELGDSALYFCASSAIAGAYEQYFGPGTRLTVT.

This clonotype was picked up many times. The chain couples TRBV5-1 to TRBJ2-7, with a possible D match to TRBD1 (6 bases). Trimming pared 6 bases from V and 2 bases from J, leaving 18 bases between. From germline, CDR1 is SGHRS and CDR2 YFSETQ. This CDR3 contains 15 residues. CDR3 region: CASTPGTTNPYEQYF. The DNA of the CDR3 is TGCGCCAGCACCCCCGGGACAACCAATCCCTACGAGCAGTACTTC.

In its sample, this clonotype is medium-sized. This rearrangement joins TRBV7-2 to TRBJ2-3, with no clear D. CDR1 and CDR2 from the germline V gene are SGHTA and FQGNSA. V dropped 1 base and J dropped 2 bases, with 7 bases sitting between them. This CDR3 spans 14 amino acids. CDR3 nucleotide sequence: TGTGCCAGCAGCTTAGAGACCTACACAGATACGCAGTATTTT. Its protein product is CASSLETYTDTQYF.

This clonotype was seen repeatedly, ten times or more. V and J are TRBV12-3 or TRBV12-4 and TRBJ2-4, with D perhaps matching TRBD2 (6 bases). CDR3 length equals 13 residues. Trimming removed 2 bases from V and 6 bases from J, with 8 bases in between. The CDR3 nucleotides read TGTGCCAGCAGTTTATTGGAGGGAAACATTCAGTACTTC. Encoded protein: CASSLLEGNIQYF.

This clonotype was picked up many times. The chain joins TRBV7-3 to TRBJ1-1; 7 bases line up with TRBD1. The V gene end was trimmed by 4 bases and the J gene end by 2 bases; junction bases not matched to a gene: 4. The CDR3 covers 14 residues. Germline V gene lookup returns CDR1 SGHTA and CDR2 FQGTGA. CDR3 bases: TGTGCCAGCAGCTGGACAGGCCCAAACACTGAAGCTTTCTTT. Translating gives CASSWTGPNTEAFF.

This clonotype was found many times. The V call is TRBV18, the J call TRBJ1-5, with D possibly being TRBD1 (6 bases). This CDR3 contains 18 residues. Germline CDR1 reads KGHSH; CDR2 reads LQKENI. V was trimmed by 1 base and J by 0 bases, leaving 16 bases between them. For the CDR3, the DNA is TGTGCCAGCTCACCACGGGGCGGCGGAGGGGGTAGCAATCAGCCCCAGCATTTT. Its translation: CASSPRGGGGGSNQPQHF.

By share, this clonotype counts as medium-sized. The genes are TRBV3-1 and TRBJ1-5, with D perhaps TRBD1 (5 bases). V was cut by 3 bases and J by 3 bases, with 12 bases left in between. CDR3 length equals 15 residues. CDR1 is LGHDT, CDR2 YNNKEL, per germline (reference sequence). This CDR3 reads CASSQYGGVNQPQHF. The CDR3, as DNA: TGTGCCAGCAGCCAGTATGGGGGGGTCAATCAGCCCCAGCATTTT.

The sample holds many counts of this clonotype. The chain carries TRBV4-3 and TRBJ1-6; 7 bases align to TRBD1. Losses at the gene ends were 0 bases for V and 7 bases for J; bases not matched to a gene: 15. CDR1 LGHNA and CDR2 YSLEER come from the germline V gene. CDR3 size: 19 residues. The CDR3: CASSQDRRGGGRRNSPLHF. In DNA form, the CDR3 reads TGCGCCAGCAGCCAAGATCGGCGTGGAGGGGGCCGGCGCAATTCACCCCTCCACTTT.

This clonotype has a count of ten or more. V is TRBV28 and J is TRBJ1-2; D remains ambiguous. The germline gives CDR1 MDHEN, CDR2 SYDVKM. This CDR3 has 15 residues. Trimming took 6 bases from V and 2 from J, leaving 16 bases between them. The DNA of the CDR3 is TGTGCCAGCAGGGACCCCCTCCGGGCCAACTATGGCTACACCTTC. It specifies CASRDPLRANYGYTF.

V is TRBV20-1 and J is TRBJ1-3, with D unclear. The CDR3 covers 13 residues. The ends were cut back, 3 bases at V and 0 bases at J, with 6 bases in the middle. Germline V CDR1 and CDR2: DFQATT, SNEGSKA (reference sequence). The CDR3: CSASRGSGNTIYF. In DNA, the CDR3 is TGCAGTGCTAGTCGGGGCTCTGGAAACACCATATATTTT.

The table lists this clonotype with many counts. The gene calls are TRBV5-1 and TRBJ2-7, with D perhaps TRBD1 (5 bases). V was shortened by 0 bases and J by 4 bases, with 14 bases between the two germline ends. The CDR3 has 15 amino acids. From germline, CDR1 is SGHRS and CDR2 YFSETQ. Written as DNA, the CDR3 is TGCGCCAGCAGCTTGGGTCGGCAGGGAACGTACGAGCAGTACTTC. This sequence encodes CASSLGRQGTYEQYF.

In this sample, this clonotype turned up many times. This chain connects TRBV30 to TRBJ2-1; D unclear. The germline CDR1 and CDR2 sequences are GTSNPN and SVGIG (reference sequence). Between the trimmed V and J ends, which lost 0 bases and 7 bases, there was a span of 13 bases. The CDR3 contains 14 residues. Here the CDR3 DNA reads TGTGCCTGGAGTGTACTTGGACCGTGGAATGAGCAGTTCTTC. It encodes CAWSVLGPWNEQFF.

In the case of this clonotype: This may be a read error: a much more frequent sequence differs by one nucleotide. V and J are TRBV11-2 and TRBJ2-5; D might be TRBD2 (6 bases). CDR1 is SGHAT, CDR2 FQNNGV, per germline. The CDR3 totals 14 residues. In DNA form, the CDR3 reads TGTACCAGCAGCAAGAACGGGGGTATTGAGACCCAGTACTTC. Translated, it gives CTSSKNGGIETQYF. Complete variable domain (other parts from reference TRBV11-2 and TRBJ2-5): EAGVAQSPRYKIIEKRQSVAFWCNPISGHATLYWYQQILGQGPKLLIQFQNNGVVDDSQLPKDRFSAERLKGVDSTLKIQPAKLEDSAVYLCTSSKNGGIETQYFGPGTRLLVL.

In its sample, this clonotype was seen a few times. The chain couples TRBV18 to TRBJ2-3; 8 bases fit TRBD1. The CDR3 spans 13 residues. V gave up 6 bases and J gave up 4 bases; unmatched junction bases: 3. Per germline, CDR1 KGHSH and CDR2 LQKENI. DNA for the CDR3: TGTGCCAGCTCCAGGGGGCGTTCAGATACGCAGTATTTT. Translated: CASSRGRSDTQYF.

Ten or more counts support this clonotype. CDR3 in amino acids: CASSHHQETEAFF. For the CDR3, the DNA is TGTGCCAGCAGCCACCATCAGGAGACTGAAGCTTTCTTT. The V and J genes are TRBV7-9 and TRBJ1-1, with no clear D. The germline V gene has CDR1 SEHNR and CDR2 FQNEAQ (reference sequence). This CDR3 region has 13 residues. Trimming removed 5 bases from V and 5 bases from J, with 12 bases in between. Together with reference TRBV7-9 and TRBJ1-1, the CDR3 gives the full variable domain: DTGVSQNPRHKITKRGQNVTFRCDPISEHNRLYWYRQTLGQGPEFLTYFQNEAQLEKSRLLSDRFSAERPKGSFSTLEIQRTEQGDSAMYLCASSHHQETEAFFGQGTRLTVV.

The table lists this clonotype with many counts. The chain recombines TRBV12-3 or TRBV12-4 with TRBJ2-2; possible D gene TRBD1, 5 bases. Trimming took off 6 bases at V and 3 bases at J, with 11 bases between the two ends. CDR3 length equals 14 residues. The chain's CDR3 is CASSQDRYTGELFF. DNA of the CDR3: TGTGCCAGCAGCCAAGACAGATACACCGGGGAGCTGTTTTTT.

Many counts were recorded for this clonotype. The CDR3 bases are TGCGCCAGCAGCTCGAGGACTAGACCCACAGATACGCAGTATTTT. It codes for CASSSRTRPTDTQYF. This rearrangement joins TRBV5-1 to TRBJ2-3; TRBD2 agrees at 7 bases. In germline, CDR1 is SGHRS, CDR2 YFSETQ. Trimming at V came to 3 bases and at J to 2 bases, leaving 6 bases not matched to a gene. The CDR3 covers 15 residues. Full variable domain (outside the CDR3, taken from reference TRBV5-1 and TRBJ2-3): KAGVTQTPRYLIKTRGQQVTLSCSPISGHRSVSWYQQTPGQGLQFLFEYFSETQRNKGNFPGRFSGRQFSNSRSEMNVSTLELGDSALYLCASSSRTRPTDTQYFGPGTRLTVL.

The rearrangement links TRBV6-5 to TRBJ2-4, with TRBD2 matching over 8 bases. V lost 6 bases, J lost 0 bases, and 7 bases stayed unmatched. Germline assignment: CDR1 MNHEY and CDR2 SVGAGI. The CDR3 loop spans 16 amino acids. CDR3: CASRPSGGQAKNIQYF. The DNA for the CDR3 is TGTGCCAGCAGGCCCAGCGGGGGCCAAGCCAAAAACATTCAGTACTTC.

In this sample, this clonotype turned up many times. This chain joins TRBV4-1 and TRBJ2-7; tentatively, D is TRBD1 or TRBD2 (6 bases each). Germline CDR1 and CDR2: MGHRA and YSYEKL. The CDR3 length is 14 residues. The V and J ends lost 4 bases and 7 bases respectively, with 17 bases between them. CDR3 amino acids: CASSPRDNPIEQYF. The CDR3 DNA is TGCGCCAGCAGCCCGCGGGACAACCCTATAGAGCAGTACTTC.

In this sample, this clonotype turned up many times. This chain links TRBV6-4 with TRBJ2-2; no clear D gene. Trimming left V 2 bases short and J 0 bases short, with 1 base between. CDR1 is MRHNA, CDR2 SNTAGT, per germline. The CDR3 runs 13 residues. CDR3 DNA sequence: TGTGCCAGCAGTGACACGAACACCGGGGAGCTGTTTTTT. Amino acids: CASSDTNTGELFF.